The clone carrying this TCR beta chain showed up many times. The antigen is unknown. TCRdb itself ran the RACE reads through MiXCR, one entry per CDR3 protein. The data hold 370,000 or so distinct CDR3 sequences, with roughly 5% observed a single time. Time point given: patch test 1, 2 weeks after DPC sensitization. Treatment reported: therapeutic diphenylcyclopropenone sensitization with weekly scalp DPC. Phlebotomy was performed prior to application of every patch test. The study drew its donors from alopecia patients who were 18 to 70 years old and suitable for DPC. This sample was included in a study of human T cells and chemical hapten exposure. Study-wide background: Patch tests applied 0.01% DPC to the upper back and were scored after 6 days.

Study-level results: Expanded TCRs formed significantly more large CDR3 similarity clusters than controls.

V was cut by 2 bases and J by 3 bases, with 10 bases left in between. Germline CDR1 and CDR2: SGHTA and FQGNSA. The CDR3 is 14 amino acids. This receptor was obtained from a woman between 45 and 60 years old with alopecia areata. Some clones in this sample may be carry-over from other donors' samples. The chain recombines TRBV7-2 with TRBJ1-2; D is perhaps TRBD1 (5 bases). The source was whole blood, collected in connection with sensitization to the hapten diphenylcyclopropenone (DPC). In DNA, the CDR3 is TGTGCCAGCAGCTTATCTGGCAGGGACTATGGCTACACCTTC. Protein sequence: CASSLSGRDYGYTF. The full variable domain, in which reference TRBV7-2 and TRBJ1-2 provide the parts outside the CDR3, is GAGVSQSPSNKVTEKGKDVELRCDPISGHTALYWYRQSLGQGLEFLIYFQGNSAPDKSGLPSDRFSAERTGGSVSTLTIQRTQQEDSAVYLCASSLSGRDYGYTFGSGTRLTVV.